The 23 T cell receptor beta chains listed next were all sequenced from one sample in a study of CD8 T cells in Susac syndrome. Random-hexamer reverse transcription was applied to roughly 0.5 to 1 ug RNA. One entry per CDR3 protein, called by TCRdb with MiXCR from the immunoSEQ multiplex PCR reads. This table holds tens of thousands of distinct CDR3 sequences, 85% to 95% found once. Sequenced material: CD4+ T cells from PBMCs. Receptor source: a human donor with Susac syndrome.

Here the CDR3 DNA reads TGTGCCAGCGGGGCCGGCACAGATACGCAGTATTTT. Translating gives CASGAGTDTQYF. The rearrangement uses TRBV28 and TRBJ2-3; TRBD1 might be the D (5 bases). Trimming pared 8 bases from V and 1 base from J, leaving 7 bases between. The CDR3 loop spans 12 amino acids. Germline values: CDR1 MDHEN, CDR2 SYDVKM.

The sample holds one count of this clonotype. The DNA for the CDR3 is TGTGCCAGCAGCCAAGATTTGACTAACTATGGCTACACCTTC. Translated, it gives CASSQDLTNYGYTF. The rearrangement uses TRBV3-1 and TRBJ1-2, with D uncertain. The germline gives CDR1 LGHDT, CDR2 YNNKEL (reference sequence). Between the trimmed V and J ends, which lost 0 bases and 0 bases, there was a span of 5 bases. The CDR3 totals 14 residues. Full variable domain (remainder filled in from reference TRBV3-1 and TRBJ1-2): DTAVSQTPKYLVTQMGNDKSIKCEQNLGHDTMYWYKQDSKKFLKIMFSYNNKELIINETVPNRFSPKSPDKAHLNLHINSLELGDSAVYFCASSQDLTNYGYTFGSGTRLTVV.

V is TRBV9 and J is TRBJ2-2; TRBD2 might be the D (6 bases). The germline V gene has CDR1 SGDLS and CDR2 YYNGEE. The CDR3 is 16 residues long. Trimming shortened V by 2 bases and J by 1 base, and 12 bases separated the two germline ends. In nucleotides, the CDR3 is TGTGCCAGCAGCGTGAACGGGGGACGGAACACCGGGGAGCTGTTTTTT. It codes for CASSVNGGRNTGELFF.

The CDR3 here is CASRETGQVGEAFF. DNA of the CDR3: TGTGCCAGCAGGGAGACAGGGCAGGTAGGTGAAGCTTTCTTT. This chain joins TRBV5-4 and TRBJ1-1, with TRBD1 matching 7 bases. CDR3 length equals 14 residues. The J segment lost 7 bases and the V segment lost 5 bases, leaving 11 bases of the junction unmatched. Per the germline V gene, CDR1 is SGHNT and CDR2 is YYREEE (reference sequence).

The chain couples TRBV11-1 to TRBJ1-1, with a possible D match to TRBD1 (5 bases). Germline CDR1 SGHAT, CDR2 FQDESV (reference sequence). The V end was cut by 3 bases, the J end by 5 bases, with 13 bases between. The CDR3 runs to 14 residues. CDR3 sequence: CASSFRRGETEAFF. CDR3 nucleotide sequence: TGTGCCAGCAGCTTTCGACGGGGCGAAACTGAAGCTTTCTTT.

The chain couples TRBV30 to TRBJ1-1; no firm D call. The length of the CDR3 is 13 residues. Trimming left V 1 base short and J 3 bases short, with 9 bases between. The germline CDR1 and CDR2 sequences are GTSNPN and SVGIG (reference sequence). CDR3 nucleotide sequence: TGTGCCTGGAGTGCCACATCCCACACTGAAGCTTTCTTT. Amino acids: CAWSATSHTEAFF.

The genes are TRBV4-1 and TRBJ2-1, with 9 positions matching TRBD2. CDR1 and CDR2 (germline): MGHRA, YSYEKL. The junction had 3 bases not matched to a gene; V was cut back by 5 bases and J by 4 bases. The CDR3 is 14 residues long. CDR3 bases: TGCGCCAGCAGCAAAAGCGGGGGGTACAATGAGCAGTTCTTC. It translates to CASSKSGGYNEQFF.

The rearrangement joins TRBV20-1 to TRBJ2-7; 11 bases line up with TRBD2. CDR3 length: 15 residues. Germline CDR1 is DFQATT and CDR2 is SNEGSKA (reference sequence). Losses at the gene ends were 6 bases for V and 2 bases for J; bases not matched to a gene: 9. The CDR3 DNA is TGCAGTGCAAGGCCTAGCGGGGGGCCGCCCTACGAGCAGTACTTC. It translates to CSARPSGGPPYEQYF.

The V and J genes are TRBV30 and TRBJ2-5; a weak D match, TRBD2 (6 bases). The CDR3 covers 16 residues. Trimming cost V 8 bases and J 9 bases, with 31 bases left between them. In germline, CDR1 is GTSNPN, CDR2 SVGIG (reference sequence). CDR3 residues: CAGATSLGLTPGAQYF. CDR3 coding DNA: TGTGCCGGGGCCACCTCCTTGGGACTTACGCCCGGGGCCCAGTACTTC.

J is TRBJ1-2 and V is TRBV9; the match to TRBD1 covers 9 bases. Per germline, CDR1 SGDLS and CDR2 YYNGEE. The CDR3 is 12 residues long. Trimming at V came to 4 bases and at J to 8 bases, leaving 3 bases not matched to a gene. CDR3 loop: CASSPGTGGYTF. The CDR3 DNA follows: TGTGCCAGCAGCCCTGGGACAGGGGGCTACACCTTC.

V usage is TRBV20-1 and J usage is TRBJ1-6, with TRBD1 identical over 10 bases. J gave up 14 bases and V 5 bases, and 6 bases lay outside the gene matches. CDR3 length: 12 amino acids. Germline V gives CDR1 DFQATT, CDR2 SNEGSKA (reference sequence). The DNA of the CDR3 is TGCAGTGCTCAGACAGGGGGCAACACCCTCCACTTT. It is translated as CSAQTGGNTLHF.

V usage is TRBV6-1 and J usage is TRBJ1-2; a possible D gene is TRBD1 (5 bases). From germline, CDR1 is MNHNS and CDR2 SASEGT. V shed 0 bases and J shed 13 bases, with 12 bases lying between them. This CDR3 region has 12 residues. The CDR3 loop is CASSEAGRDCTF. In DNA, the CDR3 is TGTGCCAGCAGTGAAGCGGGCAGGGATTGCACCTTC.

The rearrangement joins TRBV20-1 to TRBJ2-2, with TRBD2 identical over 10 bases. In germline, CDR1 is DFQATT, CDR2 SNEGSKA (reference sequence). This CDR3 spans 18 amino acids. With V trimmed by 5 bases and J by 0 bases, 12 bases remained unmatched. CDR3 region: CSAPLPTSGFANTGELFF. The CDR3 region has the DNA TGCAGTGCTCCCCTGCCGACTAGCGGGTTCGCGAACACCGGGGAGCTGTTTTTT.

The V call is TRBV2, the J call TRBJ2-6; 7 nucleotides align to TRBD1. The ends lost 5 bases at V and 2 bases at J; junction bases unmatched: 6. CDR3 length: 16 residues. Germline V lookup: CDR1 SNHLY, CDR2 FYNNEI. The CDR3 DNA follows: TGTGCCAGCAGTCGAGACAGGGCGCCTGGGGCCAACGTCCTGACTTTC. This sequence encodes CASSRDRAPGANVLTF.

V usage is TRBV20-1 and J usage is TRBJ1-6; maybe TRBD1 (5 bases). V was clipped by 0 bases and J by 4 bases, with 7 bases between them. This CDR3 region has 14 residues. The germline V gene has CDR1 DFQATT and CDR2 SNEGSKA (reference sequence). CDR3 loop: CSARERQYNSPLHF. CDR3 in DNA: TGCAGTGCTAGAGAGAGACAGTATAATTCACCCCTCCACTTT.

The CDR3, as DNA: TGTGCCAGCAGCGTAAGAGTCCAAGAGACCCAGTACTTC. Translation: CASSVRVQETQYF. The rearrangement links TRBV9 to TRBJ2-5; D is uncertain. Trimming cost V 1 base and J 1 base, with 5 bases left between them. CDR3 length equals 13 residues. From germline, CDR1 is SGDLS and CDR2 YYNGEE. The full variable domain, completed using reference TRBV9 and TRBJ2-5, is DSGVTQTPKHLITATGQRVTLRCSPRSGDLSVYWYQQSLDQGLQFLIQYYNGEERAKGNILERFSAQQFPDLHSELNLSSLELGDSALYFCASSVRVQETQYFGPGTRLLVL.

The chain combines TRBV5-1 with TRBJ1-5, with 10 bases aligning to TRBD1. This CDR3 region has 14 residues. Losses at the gene ends were 2 bases for V and 7 bases for J; bases not matched to a gene: 3. CDR1 is SGHRS and CDR2 is YFSETQ in the germline V gene. CDR3 sequence: CASSFGQGEQPQHF. The CDR3 DNA sequence: TGCGCCAGCAGCTTTGGACAGGGGGAACAGCCCCAGCATTTT.

The chain links TRBV20-1 to TRBJ1-2, with D perhaps matching TRBD1 (6 bases). The V gene's germline CDR1 is DFQATT and CDR2 SNEGSKA (reference sequence). CDR3 length: 12 residues. With 3 bases removed from V and 8 bases from J, the gap between germline ends came to 13 bases. The CDR3 spells CSASRGAEGYTF. DNA for the CDR3: TGCAGTGCTAGCCGGGGGGCGGAAGGCTACACCTTC.

This clonotype was picked up one time. The CDR3 DNA reads as TGTGCCAGCAGTCCCCGAGTCCGGGGGGAGCAGTTCTTC. Translated: CASSPRVRGEQFF. This chain joins TRBV12-3 or TRBV12-4 and TRBJ2-1; a possible D gene is TRBD2 (6 bases). Trimming removed 5 bases from V and 10 bases from J, with 15 bases in between. This CDR3 has 13 amino acids.

This clonotype has only one observation. This rearrangement joins TRBV28 to TRBJ1-6; 8 nucleotides agree with TRBD1. This CDR3 comprises 15 residues. The germline CDR1 and CDR2 sequences are MDHEN and SYDVKM. V was clipped by 5 bases and J by 9 bases; unmatched bases: 9. The CDR3 nucleotides are TGTGCCAGCAGTCTCCTACAGGGGGACGGTTCACCCCTCCACTTT. Translated: CASSLLQGDGSPLHF.

The V gene is TRBV30, the J gene TRBJ2-1, with D possibly matching TRBD2 (7 bases). Germline V lookup: CDR1 GTSNPN, CDR2 SVGIG (reference sequence). V was shortened by 1 base and J by 8 bases, with 15 bases between the two germline ends. The CDR3 totals 14 residues. The chain's CDR3 is CAWSGETGGDEQFF. CDR3 bases: TGTGCCTGGAGTGGGGAGACGGGGGGCGATGAGCAGTTCTTC. Full variable domain (rest looked up from reference TRBV30 and TRBJ2-1): SQTIHQWPATLVQPVGSPLSLECTVEGTSNPNLYWYRQAAGRGLQLLFYSVGIGQISSEVPQNLSASRPQDRQFILSSKKLLLSDSGFYLCAWSGETGGDEQFFGPGTRLTVL.

This chain connects TRBV15 to TRBJ2-5; D may match TRBD1 or TRBD2 (6 bases each). The CDR3 runs 14 residues. Germline-derived CDR1 and CDR2 are LNHNV and YYDKDF (reference sequence). V was cut by 7 bases and J by 4 bases, with 16 bases left in between. CDR3 bases: TGTGCCACCAAGGATGGGGGGCTCGGAGAGACCCAGTACTTC. Protein sequence: CATKDGGLGETQYF.

The chain has TRBV11-2 and TRBJ1-2, with D tentatively TRBD1 (5 bases). CDR3 length: 14 amino acids. Looked up from germline, CDR1 is SGHAT and CDR2 is FQNNGV. Between the trimmed V and J ends, which lost 1 base and 6 bases, there was a span of 12 bases. The CDR3 spells CASSLGHRRHGYTF. The CDR3 DNA is TGTGCCAGCAGCTTAGGGCACAGGCGGCATGGCTACACCTTC.